This entry features one T cell receptor beta chain sequence. Libraries were prepared by immunoSEQ multiplex PCR; TCRdb keeps only in-frame clonotypes and omits some of them. The sample has under 250,000 clones, 79% seen once. The CDR3 spans 14 residues. The V and J ends lost 7 bases and 1 base, in that order; junction bases with no gene match: 6. The germline V gene encodes CDR1 SQVTM and CDR2 ANQGSEA. This entry is derived from a study of blood T cell repertoires in COVID-19. Overall study context: In each case, the material was cDNA or gDNA derived from T cells, B-cell-depleted T cells, or PBMCs.

The sample consisted of peripheral blood. The receptor was isolated from a middle-aged woman with COVID-19, enrolled during active disease. The chain links TRBV29-1 to TRBJ2-4; 8 positions match TRBD1. In nucleotides, the CDR3 is TGCAGCGCACAGGGGGTCGATGCCAAAAACATTCAGTACTTC. Translated, it gives CSAQGVDAKNIQYF.